The 30 T cell receptor beta chains given below trace back to one sample, sequenced in a study of cytomegalovirus exposure and HLA in healthy donors. Sequencing was performed with immunoSEQ multiplex PCR; in TCRdb, only in-frame clones are kept and a portion is missing. The table records under 150,000 clones, approximately 86% of them present only once. The specimen was PBMCs. These receptors were collected from a woman between 18 and 30 years old in good health and CMV-seropositive.

The chain couples TRBV5-1 to TRBJ2-5, with a weak D call TRBD2 (6 bases). V lost 4 bases, J lost 1 base, and 14 bases lay in between. The CDR3 extends over 15 amino acids. Germline CDR1 SGHRS, CDR2 YFSETQ. DNA for the CDR3: TGCGCCAGCAGCGAGTGGCAGGGACTCCAAGAGACCCAGTACTTC. Encoded protein: CASSEWQGLQETQYF.

V and J are TRBV15 and TRBJ1-5, with TRBD1 as a possible D gene (5 bases). The germline V gene has CDR1 LNHNV and CDR2 YYDKDF (reference sequence). Trimming removed 1 base from V and 7 bases from J, with 11 bases in between. The CDR3 loop spans 14 amino acids. The CDR3 bases are TGTGCCACCAGCAGAGTGGCCTCAGGGCAGCCCCAGCATTTT. Its translation: CATSRVASGQPQHF.

The chain links TRBV5-6 to TRBJ2-3, with TRBD1 identical over 8 bases. Germline-derived CDR1 and CDR2 are SGHDT and YYEEEE. This CDR3 is built from 16 residues. J lost 4 bases, V lost 1 base, and 8 bases had no gene match. The CDR3, as DNA: TGTGCCAGCAGCTTGAGAGACAGGGGCTTTGCAGATACGCAGTATTTT. This gives the protein CASSLRDRGFADTQYF.

The chain joins TRBV7-9 to TRBJ1-4, with D tentatively TRBD1 (5 bases). The germline V gene has CDR1 SEHNR and CDR2 FQNEAQ (reference sequence). Between the trimmed V and J ends, which lost 1 base and 8 bases, there was a span of 14 bases. The CDR3 totals 15 residues. The CDR3 protein is CASSLGGGVGEKLFF. The DNA of the CDR3 is TGTGCCAGCAGCTTAGGTGGGGGGGTCGGCGAAAAACTGTTTTTT. Full variable domain (outside the CDR3, taken from reference TRBV7-9 and TRBJ1-4): DTGVSQNPRHKITKRGQNVTFRCDPISEHNRLYWYRQTLGQGPEFLTYFQNEAQLEKSRLLSDRFSAERPKGSFSTLEIQRTEQGDSAMYLCASSLGGGVGEKLFFGSGTQLSVL.

The gene calls are TRBV5-1 and TRBJ2-1; 7 positions match TRBD2. V lost 4 bases and J lost 10; bases outside the gene matches: 11. Germline V gene lookup returns CDR1 SGHRS and CDR2 YFSETQ. This CDR3 is built from 14 residues. Here the CDR3 reads CASSTTTSRGEQFF. Here the CDR3 DNA reads TGCGCCAGCAGCACCACGACTAGCCGGGGCGAGCAGTTCTTC. Full variable domain (rest looked up from reference TRBV5-1 and TRBJ2-1): KAGVTQTPRYLIKTRGQQVTLSCSPISGHRSVSWYQQTPGQGLQFLFEYFSETQRNKGNFPGRFSGRQFSNSRSEMNVSTLELGDSALYLCASSTTTSRGEQFFGPGTRLTVL.

The V gene is TRBV7-8, the J gene TRBJ1-1; possible D gene TRBD1, 6 bases. V gave up 5 bases and J gave up 0 bases, with 13 bases separating them. This CDR3 has 15 residues. Germline V gene lookup returns CDR1 SGHVS and CDR2 FQNEAQ. CDR3 protein: CASSLHRDMNTEAFF. The DNA of the CDR3 is TGTGCCAGCAGCCTTCACAGGGATATGAACACTGAAGCTTTCTTT.

The gene calls are TRBV7-3 and TRBJ2-1; D might be TRBD2 (5 bases). Germline-derived CDR1 and CDR2 are SGHTA and FQGTGA. The CDR3 runs 15 residues. V was clipped by 5 bases and J by 2 bases, with 13 bases between them. The DNA for the CDR3 is TGTGCCAGCAGCGTTAGCGCCGCTCCCTACAATGAGCAGTTCTTC. Amino acid sequence: CASSVSAAPYNEQFF.

The chain couples TRBV13 to TRBJ1-2; TRBD1 agrees at 9 bases. Germline V gene lookup returns CDR1 PRHDT and CDR2 FYEKMQ (reference sequence). V lost 3 bases to trimming and J lost 8 bases; unmatched junction nucleotides: 7. There are 14 residues in the CDR3. The chain's CDR3 is CASSFLQGARGYTF. The CDR3 DNA reads TGTGCCAGCAGCTTCCTACAGGGGGCGCGGGGCTACACCTTC.

The V gene is TRBV27, the J gene TRBJ1-1; D possibly corresponds to TRBD1 (6 bases). The CDR3 has 13 residues. V gave up 5 bases and J gave up 7 bases, with 14 bases separating them. CDR1 is MNHEY and CDR2 is SMNVEV in the germline V gene (reference sequence). The CDR3: CASSLLQGIEAFF. The CDR3 DNA reads as TGTGCCAGCAGTCTGCTGCAGGGGATTGAAGCTTTCTTT.

The chain is built from TRBV7-9 and TRBJ1-2; D gene uncertain. The CDR3 has 12 residues. Germline V gives CDR1 SEHNR, CDR2 FQNEAQ (reference sequence). The V gene lost 5 bases and the J gene lost 8 bases, with 12 bases spanning the gap. Here the CDR3 DNA reads TGTGCCAGCAGCCGGCCCGAGGGCGGCTACACCTTC. Translated, it gives CASSRPEGGYTF. Looking up the rest from reference TRBV7-9 and TRBJ1-2 gives the full variable domain: DTGVSQNPRHKITKRGQNVTFRCDPISEHNRLYWYRQTLGQGPEFLTYFQNEAQLEKSRLLSDRFSAERPKGSFSTLEIQRTEQGDSAMYLCASSRPEGGYTFGSGTRLTVV.

The chain carries TRBV27 and TRBJ1-6; tentatively, D is TRBD1 (6 bases). This CDR3 region has 17 residues. Germline V gene lookup returns CDR1 MNHEY and CDR2 SMNVEV (reference sequence). V lost 0 bases and J 6 bases, leaving 15 bases between the germline ends. In DNA form, the CDR3 reads TGTGCCAGCAGTTTATCATGGGGGCAGGGGAGTAATTCACCCCTCCACTTT. It codes for CASSLSWGQGSNSPLHF.

The rearrangement uses TRBV4-1 and TRBJ2-7, with 12 bases aligning to TRBD2. Germline lookup yields CDR1 MGHRA and CDR2 YSYEKL. There are 14 residues in the CDR3. The J segment lost 3 bases and the V segment lost 3 bases, leaving 0 bases of the junction unmatched. The CDR3, as DNA: TGCGCCAGCAGCCAGACTAGCGGGAGCTACGAGCAGTACTTC. Its translation: CASSQTSGSYEQYF.

This chain joins TRBV6-6 and TRBJ1-2; 7 positions agree with TRBD1. V lost 0 bases to trimming and J lost 8 bases; unmatched junction nucleotides: 6. The CDR3 runs 14 residues. Looked up from germline, CDR1 is MNHNY and CDR2 is SVGAGI (reference sequence). Written as DNA, the CDR3 is TGTGCCAGCAGTTACTCGCAGGGGGATTGGGGCTACACCTTC. It translates to CASSYSQGDWGYTF.

This chain connects TRBV28 to TRBJ2-7; D possibly corresponds to TRBD2 (5 bases). The V and J ends lost 5 bases and 3 bases respectively, with 11 bases between them. CDR1 and CDR2 (germline): MDHEN, SYDVKM. This CDR3 spans 13 amino acids. The CDR3 loop reads CASSVGSLYEQYF. CDR3 coding DNA: TGTGCCAGCAGTGTGGGGAGTCTCTACGAGCAGTACTTC.

The J gene is TRBJ1-2, the V gene TRBV6-5; a possible D gene is TRBD1 (6 bases). The CDR3 contains 12 residues. Per germline, CDR1 MNHEY and CDR2 SVGAGI. Between the trimmed V and J ends, which lost 6 bases and 7 bases, there was a span of 12 bases. CDR3 protein: CASSQQGTGYTF. Written as DNA, the CDR3 is TGTGCCAGCAGCCAACAGGGTACTGGCTACACCTTC.

The chain uses TRBV30 and TRBJ2-4, with D possibly TRBD2 on 6 matching bases. V was trimmed by 2 bases and J by 9 bases, leaving 20 bases between them. CDR3 length: 15 amino acids. The germline V gene has CDR1 GTSNPN and CDR2 SVGIG (reference sequence). The CDR3 DNA reads TGTGCCTGGAGTCCCGGGGCGGGACTTCGAGGCATTCAGTACTTC. Residues: CAWSPGAGLRGIQYF.

The chain has TRBV6-4 and TRBJ2-6, with D unresolved. The CDR3 is made up of 13 amino acids. Germline values: CDR1 MRHNA, CDR2 SNTAGT. With 8 bases removed from V and 0 bases from J, the gap between germline ends came to 5 bases. CDR3 sequence (DNA): TGTGCCAGCCGGAGCTCTGGGGCCAACGTCCTGACTTTC. Amino acid sequence: CASRSSGANVLTF.

This clone has just a few counts. The rearrangement joins TRBV4-2 to TRBJ1-2; possibly TRBD1 for D (5 bases). The germline gives CDR1 LGHNA, CDR2 YNFKEQ. The CDR3 is 14 amino acids. V lost 1 base and J lost 3, with 9 bases in between. The CDR3 here is CASSQVGGDYGYTF. Written as DNA, the CDR3 is TGTGCCAGCAGCCAAGTGGGGGGGGACTATGGCTACACCTTC.

This clone was seen once. The J gene is TRBJ2-2, the V gene TRBV16; D remains ambiguous. V shed 0 bases and J shed 7 bases, with 3 bases lying between them. CDR3 size: 12 residues. The germline gives CDR1 KGHSY, CDR2 FQNENV. The CDR3: CASSQSHGELFF. CDR3 nucleotides: TGTGCCAGCAGCCAATCTCACGGGGAGCTGTTTTTT.

The rearrangement links TRBV27 to TRBJ1-2; TRBD1 might be the D (6 bases). The V end was cut by 0 bases, the J end by 2 bases, with 22 bases between. There are 19 residues in the CDR3. Germline V gene data show CDR1 as MNHEY and CDR2 as SMNVEV (reference sequence). The CDR3 DNA follows: TGTGCCAGCAGTTTATCCACAGAGCAGGGAGGGGGAAAAAACTATGGCTACACCTTC. It codes for CASSLSTEQGGGKNYGYTF.

This clone was counted between two and nine times. The chain employs TRBV28 and TRBJ2-7; the D is unclear. Per germline, CDR1 MDHEN and CDR2 SYDVKM. The CDR3 is 14 residues long. The V end lost 7 bases, the J end lost 0 bases, and 13 bases lay between the germline ends. The CDR3 nucleotides read TGTGCCAGCACACTCCGAGTGAGCTCCTACGAGCAGTACTTC. Translation: CASTLRVSSYEQYF.

The gene calls are TRBV28 and TRBJ1-1; TRBD1 aligns across 7 bases. Trimming took 5 bases from V and 1 from J; bases not matched to a gene: 7. CDR3 size: 15 residues. CDR1 is MDHEN and CDR2 is SYDVKM in the germline V gene. CDR3 sequence: CASSPLGTANTEAFF. CDR3 bases: TGTGCCAGCAGTCCCCTAGGGACAGCGAACACTGAAGCTTTCTTT.

This sequence joins TRBV5-1 and TRBJ2-1; TRBD2 might be the D (5 bases). The CDR3 totals 15 residues. Trimming pared 0 bases from V and 5 bases from J, leaving 12 bases between. Germline V CDR1 and CDR2: SGHRS, YFSETQ. The CDR3 bases are TGCGCCAGCAGCTTGGACGGATACGGGAACAATGAGCAGTTCTTC. The encoded protein is CASSLDGYGNNEQFF.

This clone was seen once. V is TRBV15 and J is TRBJ1-4; 10 bases line up with TRBD1. Germline V CDR1 and CDR2: LNHNV, YYDKDF (reference sequence). The V and J ends lost 1 base and 6 bases, in that order; junction bases with no gene match: 2. CDR3 length: 15 residues. CDR3 sequence reads: CATSRGGTGDEKLFF. Written as DNA, the CDR3 is TGTGCCACCAGCAGAGGGGGGACAGGGGATGAAAAACTGTTTTTT.

This clone was seen only once. The chain has TRBV5-1 and TRBJ1-4; the match to TRBD1 covers 7 bases. The germline CDR1 and CDR2 sequences are SGHRS and YFSETQ. CDR3 length: 14 amino acids. With 4 bases clipped from V and 3 bases from J, the junction kept 3 bases outside the gene matches. DNA for the CDR3: TGCGCCAGCAGCATCGGGACAGCTAATGAAAAACTGTTTTTT. This translates into CASSIGTANEKLFF. Variable domain in full (rest from reference TRBV5-1 and TRBJ1-4): KAGVTQTPRYLIKTRGQQVTLSCSPISGHRSVSWYQQTPGQGLQFLFEYFSETQRNKGNFPGRFSGRQFSNSRSEMNVSTLELGDSALYLCASSIGTANEKLFFGSGTQLSVL.

This clone occurred once. The chain links TRBV5-1 to TRBJ2-7; 8 nucleotides line up with TRBD2. Per germline, CDR1 SGHRS and CDR2 YFSETQ. V was clipped by 5 bases and J by 6 bases; unmatched bases: 10. The CDR3 loop spans 14 amino acids. The CDR3 region has the DNA TGCGCCAGCAGAAGAGAAGCGGGAGTCGGCGAGCAGTACTTC. Protein: CASRREAGVGEQYF.

The V call is TRBV19, the J call TRBJ2-7; 8 nucleotides agree with TRBD2. This CDR3 region has 15 residues. Losses at the gene ends were 3 bases for V and 0 bases for J; bases not matched to a gene: 4. CDR1 and CDR2 from the germline V gene are LNHDA and SQIVND (reference sequence). Here the CDR3 reads CASSMERGISYEQYF. The CDR3 DNA reads as TGTGCCAGTAGTATGGAGCGGGGGATCTCCTACGAGCAGTACTTC. Variable domain in full (rest from reference TRBV19 and TRBJ2-7): DGGITQSPKYLFRKEGQNVTLSCEQNLNHDAMYWYRQDPGQGLRLIYYSQIVNDFQKGDIAEGYSVSREKKESFPLTVTSAQKNPTAFYLCASSMERGISYEQYFGPGTRLTVT.

V is TRBV5-4 and J is TRBJ2-1, with TRBD1 matching 8 bases. CDR1 SGHNT and CDR2 YYREEE come from the germline V gene (reference sequence). With V trimmed by 6 bases and J by 9 bases, 11 bases remained unmatched. CDR3 length equals 14 residues. In DNA form, the CDR3 reads TGTGCCAGCACCCCGGGACAGGATTCGAGTGAGCAGTTCTTC. Its translation is CASTPGQDSSEQFF.

This chain uses TRBV4-3 with TRBJ1-3; D is ambiguous. This CDR3 spans 15 amino acids. V was cut by 1 base and J by 0 bases, with 7 bases left in between. CDR1 is LGHNA, CDR2 YSLEER, per germline. Written as DNA, the CDR3 is TGCGCCAGCAGCCAAGTTTTCAGCTCTGGAAACACCATATATTTT. Translation gives CASSQVFSSGNTIYF.

The V and J genes are TRBV28 and TRBJ2-3; D perhaps matches TRBD2 (6 bases). CDR1 MDHEN and CDR2 SYDVKM come from the germline V gene. Trimming stripped 6 bases from V and 1 base from J, with 14 bases between. CDR3 length: 15 residues. The CDR3 region is CASSSPAGRTDTQYF. The CDR3 DNA reads as TGTGCCAGCAGCTCCCCCGCGGGACGCACAGATACGCAGTATTTT.